Below, one T cell receptor beta chain is given with its context. This record belongs to a study of blood T cell repertoires in COVID-19. Enrollees, roughly 18 to 95 years old, lived in 24 US areas. Clinical history reported by participants formed the basis on which cohorts were assigned. In the source study's methods: Nucleated cell number was recorded as an estimate derived from reference gene primer amplification. Sequencing was performed with immunoSEQ multiplex PCR; in TCRdb, only in-frame clones are kept and a portion is missing. The V and J calls and clone size come from that table; D and trimming were worked out from the DNA. Here the sample spans fewer than 350,000 clones, 70% to 90% being singletons. Germline V lookup: CDR1 MDHEN, CDR2 SYDVKM. The CDR3 spans 16 residues. The V end lost 6 bases, the J end lost 3 bases, and 18 bases lay between the germline ends.

The specimen was PBMCs or T cells enriched from blood (not recorded which). The receptor was derived from a middle-aged woman with acute COVID-19. The chain is built from TRBV28 and TRBJ1-5; tentative D call: TRBD1 (6 bases). CDR3 amino acids: CASSLQGSTLNQPQHF. CDR3 bases: TGTGCCAGCAGCTTACAGGGAAGTACCCTCAATCAGCCCCAGCATTTT.